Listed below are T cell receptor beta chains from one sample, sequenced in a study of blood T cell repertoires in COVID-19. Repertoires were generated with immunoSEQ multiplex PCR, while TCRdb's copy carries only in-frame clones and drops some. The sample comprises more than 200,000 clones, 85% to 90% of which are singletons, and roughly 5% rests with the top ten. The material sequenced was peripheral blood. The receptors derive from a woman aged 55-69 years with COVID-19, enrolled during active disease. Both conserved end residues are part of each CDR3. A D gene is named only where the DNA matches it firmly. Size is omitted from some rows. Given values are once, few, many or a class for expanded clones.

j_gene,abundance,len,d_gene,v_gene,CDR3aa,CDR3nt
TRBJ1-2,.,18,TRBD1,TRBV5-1,CASSRTGTGGAGSYGYTF,TGCGCCAGCAGCAGAACCGGGACAGGGGGCGCAGGGTCCTATGGCTACACCTTC
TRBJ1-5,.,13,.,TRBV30,CAWNGQNNQPQHF,TGTGCCTGGAATGGACAGAACAATCAGCCCCAGCATTTT
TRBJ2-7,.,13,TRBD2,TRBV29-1,CSARTSQDGEQYF,TGCAGCGCCCGGACTAGCCAAGACGGCGAGCAGTACTTC
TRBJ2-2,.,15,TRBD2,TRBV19,CASTTRGGSTGELFF,TGTGCCAGTACCACCCGGGGGGGTAGCACCGGGGAGCTGTTTTTT
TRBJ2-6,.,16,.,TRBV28,CASSAPGYSGANVLTF,TGTGCCAGCAGTGCCCCGGGGTACTCTGGGGCCAACGTCCTGACTTTC
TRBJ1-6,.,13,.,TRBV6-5,CASSYSIGAPLHF,TGTGCCAGCAGTTACTCGATAGGGGCGCCCCTCCACTTT
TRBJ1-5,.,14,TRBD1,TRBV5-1,CASSPTGGDQPQHF,TGCGCCAGCAGCCCGACAGGGGGTGATCAGCCCCAGCATTTT
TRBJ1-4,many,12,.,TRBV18,CASSLRGEKLFF,TGTGCCAGCTCGCTAAGGGGTGAAAAACTGTTTTTT
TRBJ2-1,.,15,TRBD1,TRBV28,CASSLPGTAYNEQFF,TGTGCCAGCAGCCTCCCTGGGACAGCCTACAATGAGCAGTTCTTC
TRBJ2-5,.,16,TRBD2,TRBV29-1,CSVEGGSGGAAETQYF,TGCAGCGTTGAGGGGGGTAGCGGGGGAGCGGCGGAGACCCAGTACTTC
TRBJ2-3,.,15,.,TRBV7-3,CASSLLSGYTDTQYF,TGTGCCAGCAGCTTACTGTCGGGGTACACAGATACGCAGTATTTT
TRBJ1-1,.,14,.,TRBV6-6,CASSRGTPGTEAFF,TGTGCCAGCAGCCGTGGGACACCGGGCACTGAAGCTTTCTTT
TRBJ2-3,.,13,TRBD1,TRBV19,CASSSTGSDTQYF,TGTGCCAGTAGTTCGACAGGGTCAGATACGCAGTATTTT
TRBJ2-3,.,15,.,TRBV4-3,CASSQDSGRGYTQYF,TGCGCCAGCAGCCAAGATAGTGGTCGCGGGTATACGCAGTATTTT
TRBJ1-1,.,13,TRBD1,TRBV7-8,CASSFNRGTEAFF,TGTGCCAGCAGCTTTAACAGGGGCACTGAAGCTTTCTTT
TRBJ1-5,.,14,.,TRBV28,CASRRTDSNQPQHF,TGTGCCAGCAGACGGACAGATAGCAATCAGCCCCAGCATTTT
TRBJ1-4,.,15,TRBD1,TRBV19,CASSPRQGAGEKLFF,TGTGCCAGTAGTCCGCGACAGGGGGCAGGGGAAAAACTGTTTTTT
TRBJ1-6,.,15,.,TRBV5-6,CASRDEGSYNSPLHF,TGTGCCAGCAGAGATGAGGGCTCCTATAATTCACCCCTCCACTTT
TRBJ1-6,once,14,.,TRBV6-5,CASRGGTRNSPLHF,TGTGCCAGCAGGGGAGGCACGAGGAATTCACCCCTCCACTTT
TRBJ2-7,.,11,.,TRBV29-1,CSATSPYEQYF,TGCAGCGCCACCAGTCCCTACGAGCAGTACTTC
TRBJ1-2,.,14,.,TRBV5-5,CASSFPGVGYGYTF,TGTGCCAGCAGCTTCCCAGGGGTAGGGTATGGCTACACCTTC
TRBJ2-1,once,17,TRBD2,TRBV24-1,CATSDSTGREIYNEQFF,TGTGCCACCAGTGACTCGACGGGGCGGGAGATCTACAATGAGCAGTTCTTC
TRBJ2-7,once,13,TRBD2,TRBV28,CASSLGGDLEQYF,TGTGCCAGCAGTTTAGGGGGGGATCTCGAGCAGTACTTC
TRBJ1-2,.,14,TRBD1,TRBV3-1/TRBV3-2,CASSLVQGKGGYTF,TGTGCCAGCAGCCTAGTACAGGGGAAGGGTGGCTACACCTTC
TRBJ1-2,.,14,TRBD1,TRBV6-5,CASSTDRAAGGYTF,TGTGCCAGCAGCACCGACAGGGCCGCGGGCGGCTACACCTTC
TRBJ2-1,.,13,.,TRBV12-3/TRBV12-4,CASSLMFRDEQFF,TGTGCCAGCAGTTTAATGTTCCGAGATGAGCAGTTCTTC
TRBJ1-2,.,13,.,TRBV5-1,CASTETGVYGYTF,TGCGCCAGCACGGAAACAGGAGTTTATGGCTACACCTTC
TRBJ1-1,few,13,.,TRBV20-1,CSASRQEDTEAFF,TGCAGTGCTAGTCGGCAGGAGGACACTGAAGCTTTCTTT
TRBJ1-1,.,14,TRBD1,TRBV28,CASSLLPSQGEAFF,TGTGCCAGCAGTTTATTACCTTCACAGGGGGAAGCTTTCTTT
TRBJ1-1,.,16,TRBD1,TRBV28,CASSFSRGQANTEAFF,TGTGCCAGCAGTTTCTCCCGTGGACAGGCGAACACTGAAGCTTTCTTT
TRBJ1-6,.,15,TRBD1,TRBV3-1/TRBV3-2,CASSQPGQGFSPLHF,TGTGCCAGCAGCCAACCGGGACAGGGATTCTCACCCCTCCACTTT
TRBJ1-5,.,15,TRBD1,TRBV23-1,CASEVDRAENQPQHF,TGCGCCAGCGAAGTAGACAGGGCCGAGAATCAGCCCCAGCATTTT
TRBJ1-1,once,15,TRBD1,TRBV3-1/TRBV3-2,CASSQKTGDRTEAFF,TGTGCCAGCAGCCAAAAGACAGGGGATAGGACTGAAGCTTTCTTT
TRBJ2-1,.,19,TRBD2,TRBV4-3,CASSQRRWTSGRLRNEQFF,TGCGCCAGCAGCCAAAGGCGATGGACTAGCGGGAGGTTGAGGAATGAGCAGTTCTTC
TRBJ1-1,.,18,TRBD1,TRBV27,CASSLRAGGAQMNTEAFF,TGTGCCAGCAGCCTAAGGGCAGGGGGCGCCCAAATGAACACTGAAGCTTTCTTT
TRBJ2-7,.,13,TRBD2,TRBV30,CAWRTSGSGKQYF,TGTGCCTGGCGGACTAGCGGCTCGGGCAAGCAGTACTTC
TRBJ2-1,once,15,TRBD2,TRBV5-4,CASSLTSGPNNEQFF,TGTGCCAGCAGCTTAACTAGCGGGCCGAACAATGAGCAGTTCTTC
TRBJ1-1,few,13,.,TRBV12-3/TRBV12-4,CASSSPRGTEAFF,TGTGCCAGCAGTTCTCCGAGGGGGACTGAAGCTTTCTTT
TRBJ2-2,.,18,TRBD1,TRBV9,CASSVFGVGQGRTGELFF,TGTGCCAGCAGCGTGTTTGGCGTGGGACAGGGGAGGACCGGGGAGCTGTTTTTT
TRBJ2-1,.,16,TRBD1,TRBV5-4,CASSPRQGRSYNEQFF,TGTGCCAGCAGCCCGCGACAGGGGCGATCCTACAATGAGCAGTTCTTC
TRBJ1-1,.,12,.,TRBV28,CASSIQGRVAFF,TGTGCCAGCAGCATCCAGGGTCGGGTAGCTTTCTTT
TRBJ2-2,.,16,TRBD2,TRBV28,CASSFATGTSTGELFF,TGTGCCAGCAGTTTCGCGACCGGGACTAGTACCGGGGAGCTGTTTTTT
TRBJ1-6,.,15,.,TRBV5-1,CASSFAGPSNSPLHF,TGCGCCAGCAGCTTCGCGGGGCCCTCTAATTCACCCCTCCACTTT
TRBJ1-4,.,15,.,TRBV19,CASSPGGLTNEKLFF,TGTGCCAGTAGCCCTGGAGGGCTGACTAATGAAAAACTGTTTTTT
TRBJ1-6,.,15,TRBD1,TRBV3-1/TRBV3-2,CASSQGQGQNSPLHF,TGTGCCAGCAGCCAAGGGCAGGGACAGAATTCACCCCTCCACTTT
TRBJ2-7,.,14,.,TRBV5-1,CASAQRGRDYEQYF,TGCGCCAGTGCACAAAGAGGCAGGGATTACGAGCAGTACTTC
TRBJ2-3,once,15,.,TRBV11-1,CASSLVGRGTDTQYF,TGTGCCAGCAGCTTAGTGGGCAGGGGCACAGATACGCAGTATTTT
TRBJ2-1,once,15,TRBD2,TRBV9,CASSPGAGRDNEQFF,TGTGCCAGCAGCCCCGGGGCCGGGAGGGACAATGAGCAGTTCTTC
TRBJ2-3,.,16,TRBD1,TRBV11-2,CASSPPGTGVTDTQYF,TGTGCCAGCAGCCCCCCCGGGACAGGGGTCACGGATACGCAGTATTTT
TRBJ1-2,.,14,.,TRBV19,CASRRQRANYGYTF,TGTGCCAGTAGGAGACAGCGGGCTAACTATGGCTACACCTTC
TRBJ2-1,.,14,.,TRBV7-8,CASSVGTLYNEQFF,TGTGCCAGCAGCGTCGGGACTCTCTACAATGAGCAGTTCTTC
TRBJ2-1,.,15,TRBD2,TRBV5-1,CASSLVGLENNEQFF,TGCGCCAGCAGCTTGGTAGGACTAGAGAACAATGAGCAGTTCTTC
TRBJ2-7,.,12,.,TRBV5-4,CASSPSAGEQYF,TGTGCCAGCAGCCCGTCGGCGGGGGAGCAGTACTTC
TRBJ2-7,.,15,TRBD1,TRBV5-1,CASSLAGQGAYEQYF,TGCGCCAGCAGCTTGGCGGGACAGGGGGCCTACGAGCAGTACTTC
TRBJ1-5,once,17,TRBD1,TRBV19,CASSMEAGTAFNQPQHF,TGTGCCAGTAGTATGGAGGCCGGGACAGCCTTCAATCAGCCCCAGCATTTT
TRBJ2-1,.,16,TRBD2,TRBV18,CASSPSLAGGYNEQFF,TGTGCCAGCTCACCGAGCCTAGCGGGAGGGTACAATGAGCAGTTCTTC